The present TCR beta chain was sequenced within a study of shared clonotypes between healthy human individuals. Background on the study: Each donor's CD4 naive and CD4 memory cells filled three plates apiece, CD8 naive two, and CD8 memory one.

Regarding this clone: Its antigen is undetermined.

Study-wide points: Depth of sequencing was expected to influence donor clonotype sharing.

Assay runs were performed at deep level. TCRdb keeps only in-frame clones here, not all; method: immunoSEQ multiplex PCR. The data contain 1.5 million to 2.5 million clones, about 95% of them singletons. The naive CD8 population came from CD45RO-negative cells selected for CCR7, without terminally differentiated effector memory CD45RA+ cells. Sequencing was carried out using naive CD8+ T cells sorted from blood. The TCR comes from a man between 18 and 35 years old in good health.

DNA for the CDR3: TGCGCCAGCAGCTTGGCCGAGGCTTCGGCCTATGGCTACACCTTC. This encodes CASSLAEASAYGYTF. The V call is TRBV5-1, the J call TRBJ1-2; D gene ambiguous. The V gene lost 0 bases and the J gene lost 4 bases, with 13 bases spanning the gap. The CDR3 consists of 15 residues. The germline CDR1 and CDR2 sequences are SGHRS and YFSETQ.